This TCR beta chain came from a study of T cells in Graves' hyperthyroidism and ophthalmopathy. Study details: Sampling of peripheral blood happened at initial diagnosis, prior to any treatment. Findings and caveats of the study: Peripheral blood also featured most of the thyroid clonotypes expanded above 0.001.

There were TCR beta CDR3 regions amplified from RNA transcripts. The TCR CDR3 first-round RT-PCR relied on the HTBI primer set. Using its own MiXCR run on the multiplex PCR reads, TCRdb lists one record per CDR3 protein. The sample contains 300,000 to 500,000 distinct CDR3 sequences, 11% to 15% of which appear only once. This CDR3 is built from 11 residues. CDR1 and CDR2 (germline): SNHLY, FYNNEI. V was shortened by 5 bases and J by 8 bases, with 9 bases between the two germline ends. Researchers barred patients who had uncontrolled infection, other autoimmune disease, pregnancy or lactation. Isolation of PBMCs was performed on approximately 10 ml fresh peripheral blood. This clonotype occurred many times. Its specificity is not known.

The rearrangement uses TRBV2 and TRBJ1-1, with unresolved D. The clonotype comes from a man over 45 with Graves' ophthalmopathy. The material sequenced was blood. The CDR3 protein is CASSLIVEAFF. Here the CDR3 DNA reads TGTGCCAGCAGTCTGATAGTAGAAGCTTTCTTT.